These 15 T cell receptor beta chains came from one sample sequenced in a study of CD8+CD57+ T cells in acquired aplastic anemia. Both TCR beta VDJ combination and CDR3 sequence profiling were carried out. Genomic DNA was the template for this profiling. One entry per CDR3 protein results from TCRdb running MiXCR on the reads. The table lists around 180,000 distinct CDR3 sequences, 60% to 70% of them singletons, with under 50% in the top ten. Sequences were obtained from sorted CD4+, CD8+, or CD8+CD57+ T cells (not recorded which) from PBMCs. The receptor set was obtained from a human donor in good health.

Comment on this clonotype: Because the CDR3 is missing its conserved closing phenylalanine or tryptophan, this is likely a read error. Because the CDR3's place on the DNA is in doubt, the DNA is left out and the CDR3 is given as listed by TCRdb. V is TRBV5-1 and J is TRBJ2-3; the tabulated D call, TRBD1, remains unverified against the DNA. Per germline, CDR1 SGHRS and CDR2 YFSETQ. The CDR3 comprises 11 residues, both ends counted. The CDR3 loop reads CASSSRDRGVI.

V usage is TRBV20-1 and J usage is TRBJ1-1; D ambiguous. The CDR3 loop spans 15 amino acids. V lost 3 bases and J lost 1, with 15 bases in between. Germline V gene sequence: CDR1 DFQATT, CDR2 SNEGSKA (reference sequence). CDR3 coding DNA: TGCAGTGCTAGTCGGCCAACGACCGGGAACACTGAAGCTTTCTTT. This codes for CSASRPTTGNTEAFF.

In its sample, this clonotype was seen many times. The CDR3 sequence is CASTKLGEPYEQYF. CDR3 coding DNA: TGCGCCAGCACCAAATTAGGGGAGCCCTACGAGCAGTACTTC. This chain connects TRBV10-2 to TRBJ2-7, with D tentatively TRBD1 or TRBD2 (5 bases each). Germline CDR1 WSHSY, CDR2 SAAADI. V was cut by 7 bases and J by 2 bases, with 15 bases left in between. The CDR3 runs to 14 residues.

This clonotype has only a few counts. The genes are TRBV18 and TRBJ2-7; no reliable D call. The ends were cut back, 6 bases at V and 2 bases at J, with 14 bases in the middle. The CDR3 consists of 14 residues. Germline-derived CDR1 and CDR2 are KGHSH and LQKENI. The CDR3 DNA is TGTGCCAGCTCCCCGCCGTGGCAGACCTACGAGCAGTACTTC. Translation: CASSPPWQTYEQYF.

The chain links TRBV7-9 to TRBJ2-2; TRBD1 matches at 7 bases. V shed 2 bases, J shed 6 bases, and the junction held 6 bases outside the gene matches. Germline CDR1 and CDR2: SEHNR and FQNEAQ (reference sequence). The CDR3 has 15 residues. The CDR3 DNA reads TGTGCCAGCAGCTTAAGACAGGGTTCCTCCGGGGAGCTGTTTTTT. Protein sequence: CASSLRQGSSGELFF.

This clonotype was counted a few times. The chain recombines TRBV5-1 with TRBJ2-3, with D tentatively TRBD2 (7 bases). The CDR3 spans 14 residues. Trimming took 0 bases from V and 6 from J, leaving 11 bases between them. CDR1 SGHRS and CDR2 YFSETQ come from the germline V gene. The CDR3 region has the DNA TGCGCCAGCAGCTTGGAGGCGGGGGCGGATACGCAGTATTTT. This sequence encodes CASSLEAGADTQYF.

The chain couples TRBV6-4 to TRBJ2-3; 8 nucleotides match TRBD1. J gave up 1 base and V 1 base, and 1 base lay outside the gene matches. This CDR3 spans 15 amino acids. Germline V gives CDR1 MRHNA, CDR2 SNTAGT. The CDR3 bases are TGTGCCAGCAGTGACTTGACAGGGGGCACAGATACGCAGTATTTT. Encoded protein: CASSDLTGGTDTQYF.

This chain links TRBV7-8 with TRBJ2-3; D call uncertain. Per the germline V gene, CDR1 is SGHVS and CDR2 is FQNEAQ. The CDR3 has 14 amino acids. The ends were cut back, 1 base at V and 0 bases at J, with 5 bases in the middle. CDR3 bases: TGTGCCAGCAGCTTAGACGCGAGCACAGATACGCAGTATTTT. Translating gives CASSLDASTDTQYF. The whole variable domain, filled in from reference TRBV7-8 and TRBJ2-3, reads GAGVSQSPRYKVAKRGQDVALRCDPISGHVSLFWYQQALGQGPEFLTYFQNEAQLDKSGLPSDRFFAERPEGSVSTLKIQRTQQEDSAVYLCASSLDASTDTQYFGPGTRLTVL.

The gene calls are TRBV7-3 and TRBJ2-7; D might be TRBD1 (6 bases). Between the trimmed V and J ends, which lost 10 bases and 3 bases, there was a span of 19 bases. In germline, CDR1 is SGHTA, CDR2 FQGTGA. The CDR3 totals 14 residues. The CDR3 protein is CAISEGVPHYEQYF. The CDR3 region has the DNA TGTGCCATCAGTGAGGGGGTCCCCCACTACGAGCAGTACTTC.

With respect to this clonotype: Since a much larger clone is just one base distant, this may be a read error. The chain employs TRBV12-3 or TRBV12-4 and TRBJ2-1, with TRBD1 as a possible D gene (6 bases). The CDR3 has 16 amino acids. V was shortened by 2 bases and J by 7 bases, with 18 bases between the two germline ends. The CDR3 DNA reads TGTGCCAGCAGTTTATCTATTACAGGGTCCGAGAATGAGCAGTTCTTC. It specifies CASSLSITGSENEQFF.

This clonotype appeared a single time. This chain uses TRBV20-1 with TRBJ1-2; the D is unclear. Trimming stripped 5 bases from V and 7 bases from J, with 11 bases between. Per germline, CDR1 DFQATT and CDR2 SNEGSKA (reference sequence). The CDR3 runs 11 residues. DNA of the CDR3: TGCAGTGCTGCCCGTTCTTCTGGCTACACCTTC. Its translation: CSAARSSGYTF.

V is TRBV2 and J is TRBJ2-5; TRBD1 might be the D (6 bases). In germline, CDR1 is SNHLY, CDR2 FYNNEI. The V end was cut by 7 bases, the J end by 2 bases, with 17 bases between. The CDR3 length is 15 residues. The CDR3 spells CASKSQGLPQETQYF. CDR3 sequence (DNA): TGTGCCAGCAAGTCCCAGGGGCTTCCACAAGAGACCCAGTACTTC.

Only a few counts were recorded for this clonotype. The chain carries TRBV20-1 and TRBJ2-7, with 8 positions matching TRBD1. The CDR3 extends over 11 amino acids. The J segment lost 5 bases and the V segment lost 5 bases, leaving 2 bases of the junction unmatched. CDR1 is DFQATT, CDR2 SNEGSKA, per germline (reference sequence). As DNA, the CDR3 is TGCAGTGCTGGACAGGGAAACGAGCAGTACTTC. Protein sequence: CSAGQGNEQYF.

The chain recombines TRBV5-1 with TRBJ1-1; no definite D call. CDR1 and CDR2 from the germline V gene are SGHRS and YFSETQ. The germline V and J ends were trimmed by 1 base and 2 bases, with 9 bases remaining between them. This CDR3 has 14 amino acids. CDR3 region: CASSLRSPNTEAFF. The CDR3 nucleotides read TGCGCCAGCAGCTTGAGGAGTCCCAACACTGAAGCTTTCTTT.

J is TRBJ1-6 and V is TRBV6-5; 8 bases align to TRBD1. The CDR3 is made up of 13 amino acids. V lost 10 bases to trimming and J lost 8 bases; unmatched junction nucleotides: 7. Germline CDR1 MNHEY, CDR2 SVGAGI. The CDR3 reads CATGGQEYSPLHF. CDR3 sequence (DNA): TGTGCCACTGGGGGACAGGAATATTCACCCCTCCACTTT.